This T cell receptor beta chain was documented in a study of radiation and T cells in renal cell carcinoma (TCRdb year 2020). With respect to the entire study: The samples were drawn from a clinical trial, where primary renal cell carcinomas were treated with 15 Gy of stereotactic body radiation therapy and then removed by nephrectomy 4 weeks afterward. TCR beta sequencing covered over 50 samples in total, comprising roughly 26 tumors and around 27 peripheral blood samples. A total of roughly 4 million unique CDR3 nucleotide sequences, encoding 2.5 million to 3 million unique CDR3 amino acid sequences, were found across all 53 samples. Overall study results and their limits: Because pretreatment tumor biopsies were not available, the baseline intratumoral presence of clonotypes could not be determined. In blood, the top tumor clonotypes increased from baseline to 2 weeks after radiation and then shrank by 4 weeks, which suggests a temporary expansion of tumor-resident clones. Because the trial had a single-armed design, the trial could not examine how radiation dose or scheduling affected the TCR repertoire. Tracking of blood repertoire dynamics stopped at four to five weeks after treatment, with no follow-up past that point.

From cysteine to phenylalanine, the CDR3 is 17 amino acids long. Of the read, only the CDR3 DNA is kept; its 51 bases are in frame from base 1. CDR1 and CDR2 were assigned from the germline V gene as MDHEN and SYDVKM. Trimming accounts for 5 bases at V and 5 bases at J, while the number of junction bases matched to no gene is 12. Concerning this clone: The target of this receptor is not known. No base-level quality is on record; no much larger clone is a single base apart.

TCR beta libraries were generated from genomic DNA with the immunoSEQ kit, following the manufacturer's recommendations. Library preparation used a first multiplex PCR with proprietary primers, then a second PCR adding unique barcodes, with bead cleanups after each round. A positive control reaction and a negative control reaction, both provided in the kit, were run with every batch of samples. The final libraries underwent checking on an Agilent 4200 TapeStation D1000 ScreenTape, volumetric pooling, and quantification by qPCR. An Illumina NextSeq500 fitted with a MidOutput 150-cycle cartridge performed the sequencing, running 156 Read1 cycles and 15 Index1 cycles with the kit's custom primers. The pooled library was loaded at about 0.93 pM with about 18% PhiX control spiked in. Concerning the study's data processing: Vendor-processed data were analyzed in R, with a clonotype defined as all T cells sharing the same CDR3 nucleotide sequence. In the clone abundance analyses, frequencies were normalized to the 10,000 most abundant clones in each sample. Public T cell clones, averaging fewer than five per sample, were removed before analysis. Tumor-enriched and baseline blood-enriched clonotypes were defined by at least a 32-fold difference in abundance between compartments. A beta-binomial differential abundance model was applied to find clonotypes that expanded or contracted between blood time points. Tumor-blood repertoire similarity was measured with the Baroni-Urbani and Buser coefficient, and groups were compared using two-tailed Wilcoxon tests in R. Sourced from immuneACCESS, this table was stored by TCRdb with only in-frame sequences that have V and J called. A share of the clones is absent; for the studies checked, an unresolved V gene accounts for under half, and the remainder has no known explanation. The V and J calls and clone size come from that table; D and trimming were worked out from the DNA. In all, the sample holds roughly 130,000 clones, and 85% to 90% of those were seen once. The top ten clones comprise over 4.5% of the sample.

The intended sense of this specimen's time point label: blood 2 weeks post-SBRT. Reading the label with the study, this specimen's treatment or condition is: 15 Gy SBRT to primary tumor, nephrectomy 4 weeks later. To follow tumor-enriched clonotypes, serial peripheral blood was collected from radiation-treated patients at baseline and at 2 weeks and 4 weeks after SBRT. Every patient's renal cell carcinoma showed clear cell pathology. The QIAamp DNA Blood Mini Kit (Qiagen) was used to prepare genomic DNA for TCR sequencing. The analyses included just those samples that passed every quality control check.

The rearranged segments are TRBV28 and TRBJ2-5; 12 bases in between match TRBD1. This TCR was recovered from a woman aged 70 to 79 with renal cell carcinoma. Sequencing was performed on blood, taken from a patient whose treatment included radiotherapy and nephrectomy. The CDR3 protein: CASSVLRSGTGGETQYF. The bases read TGTGCCAGCAGTGTACTCCGTTCCGGGACAGGGGGCGAGACCCAGTACTTC.